Below, 10 T cell receptor beta chains from the same sample are listed, as sequenced in a study of cytomegalovirus exposure and HLA in healthy donors. With 60 Vbeta and 13 Jbeta primers, the PCR was carried out. Libraries were prepared by immunoSEQ multiplex PCR; TCRdb keeps only in-frame clonotypes and omits some of them. The profile shows 160,000 or so clones, approximately 80% of them singletons. Source material: PBMCs. Every receptor here comes from a man between 25 and 39 years old in good health and CMV-seronegative.

V and J are TRBV27 and TRBJ2-3; TRBD1 agrees at 8 bases. The trim removed 5 bases at V and 5 bases at J, leaving 6 bases unmatched. The germline V gene encodes CDR1 MNHEY and CDR2 SMNVEV (reference sequence). This CDR3 is built from 14 residues. The CDR3 sequence: CASSHGQGGDTQYF. The CDR3 DNA reads as TGTGCCAGCAGTCACGGACAGGGTGGAGATACGCAGTATTTT.

CDR3 DNA sequence: TGTGCCCTGTCAAGCGGGAGGGTGGACGAGCAGTACTTC. Translating gives CALSSGRVDEQYF. V usage is TRBV30 and J usage is TRBJ2-7, with 10 bases matching TRBD2. J lost 5 bases, V lost 8 bases, and 9 bases had no gene match. This CDR3 contains 13 residues. Germline CDR1 reads GTSNPN; CDR2 reads SVGIG (reference sequence).

The chain recombines TRBV28 with TRBJ2-7; D is possibly TRBD2 (6 bases). Trimming removed 3 bases from V and 7 bases from J, with 19 bases in between. CDR3 length: 15 amino acids. Germline assignment: CDR1 MDHEN and CDR2 SYDVKM. CDR3 loop: CASSFMDGTLEEQYF. As DNA, the CDR3 is TGTGCCAGCAGTTTCATGGACGGGACTTTAGAAGAGCAGTACTTC.

The V gene is TRBV27, the J gene TRBJ1-2, with 7 bases fitting TRBD1. The trim removed 5 bases at V and 8 bases at J, leaving 11 bases unmatched. The CDR3 is 14 amino acids. Germline CDR1 reads MNHEY; CDR2 reads SMNVEV (reference sequence). The CDR3 DNA is TGTGCCAGCAGTCCACAGGGGCTCCTTCGGGGCTACACCTTC. Its translation: CASSPQGLLRGYTF.

This clone has more than one count but fewer than ten. This chain connects TRBV5-1 to TRBJ1-2; D is unclear. Germline V CDR1 and CDR2: SGHRS, YFSETQ. The germline V and J ends were trimmed by 0 bases and 8 bases, with 17 bases remaining between them. The CDR3 is 15 amino acids. CDR3 region: CASSLASEVRYGYTF. In DNA form, the CDR3 reads TGCGCCAGCAGCTTGGCAAGCGAGGTGAGGTACGGCTACACCTTC.

The chain is built from TRBV5-1 and TRBJ1-4, with 7 bases fitting TRBD1. The ends lost 0 bases at V and 4 bases at J; junction bases unmatched: 6. The CDR3 spans 16 residues. Germline values: CDR1 SGHRS, CDR2 YFSETQ. CDR3 sequence (DNA): TGCGCCAGCAGCTTGGGTAGGGGGCGAGGTAATGAAAAACTGTTTTTT. Its translation is CASSLGRGRGNEKLFF.

V usage is TRBV18 and J usage is TRBJ1-1, with D maybe TRBD1 (5 bases). The V end was cut by 1 base, the J end by 6 bases, with 24 bases between. The CDR3 length is 18 residues. Germline V gene data show CDR1 as KGHSH and CDR2 as LQKENI. The CDR3 sequence is CASSPLGRGEIWPSEAFF. The CDR3 DNA reads TGTGCCAGCTCACCACTCGGGAGAGGGGAAATATGGCCCTCTGAAGCTTTCTTT.

This clone appeared a few times. DNA of the CDR3: TGTGCTAGTGGTTTGTCACTGGGACAGGGAAACACTGAAGCTTTCTTT. It codes for CASGLSLGQGNTEAFF. The chain links TRBV12-5 to TRBJ1-1; 9 bases line up with TRBD1. Germline CDR1 reads LGHNT; CDR2 reads FRNRAP. J gave up 2 bases and V 2 bases, and 6 bases lay outside the gene matches. The CDR3 has 16 residues.

The chain recombines TRBV19 with TRBJ2-2; 13 positions agree with TRBD2. V was clipped by 5 bases and J by 4 bases; unmatched bases: 4. The CDR3 consists of 16 residues. The germline V gene encodes CDR1 LNHDA and CDR2 SQIVND (reference sequence). The CDR3 region has the DNA TGTGCCAGTAGTGTGGGACTAGCGGGGTTCACCGGGGAGCTGTTTTTT. This encodes CASSVGLAGFTGELFF. Drawing the rest from reference TRBV19 and TRBJ2-2, the complete variable domain is DGGITQSPKYLFRKEGQNVTLSCEQNLNHDAMYWYRQDPGQGLRLIYYSQIVNDFQKGDIAEGYSVSREKKESFPLTVTSAQKNPTAFYLCASSVGLAGFTGELFFGEGSRLTVL.

This clone was detected a few times. The chain has TRBV7-6 and TRBJ2-7, with 16 positions matching TRBD2. The V and J ends lost 4 bases and 2 bases, in that order; junction bases with no gene match: 2. The CDR3 has 16 residues. CDR1 and CDR2 (germline): SGHVS, FNYEAQ. This chain's CDR3 is CASSSGLAGGTYEQYF. CDR3 coding DNA: TGTGCCAGCAGCTCGGGACTAGCGGGAGGGACCTACGAGCAGTACTTC.